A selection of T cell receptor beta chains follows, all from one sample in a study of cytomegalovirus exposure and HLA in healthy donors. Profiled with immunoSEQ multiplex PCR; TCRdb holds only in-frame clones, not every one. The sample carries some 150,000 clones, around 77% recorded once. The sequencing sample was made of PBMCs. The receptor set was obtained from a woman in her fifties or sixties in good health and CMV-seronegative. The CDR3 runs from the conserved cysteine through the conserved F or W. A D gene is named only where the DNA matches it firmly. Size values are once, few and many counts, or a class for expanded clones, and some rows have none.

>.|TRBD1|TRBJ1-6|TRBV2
CASSLQGAGDSPLHF
TGTGCCAGCAGCCTTCAGGGGGCTGGCGATTCACCCCTCCACTTT
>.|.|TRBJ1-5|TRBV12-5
CASGRSGYPYNQPQHF
TGTGCTAGTGGTCGCTCGGGGTACCCTTACAATCAGCCCCAGCATTTT
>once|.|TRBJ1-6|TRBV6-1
CASSQRPRDSPLHF
TGTGCCAGCAGCCAGCGGCCCCGAGATTCACCCCTCCACTTT
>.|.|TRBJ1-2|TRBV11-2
CASSSTGPYGYTF
TGTGCCAGCAGCTCGACAGGCCCCTATGGCTACACCTTC
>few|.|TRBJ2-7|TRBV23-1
CASSRPSGRVFYEQYF
TGCGCCAGCAGTCGGCCATCCGGCCGGGTCTTTTACGAGCAGTACTTC
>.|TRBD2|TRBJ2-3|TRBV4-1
CASSQDARLAGGVDTQYF
TGCGCCAGCAGCCAAGATGCTCGATTAGCGGGGGGGGTAGATACGCAGTATTTT
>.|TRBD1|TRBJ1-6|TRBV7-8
CASSWDRGQYSPLHF
TGTGCCAGCAGCTGGGACAGGGGGCAGTATTCACCCCTCCACTTT
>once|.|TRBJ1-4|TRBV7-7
CASSILDNEKLFF
TGTGCTAGCAGCATACTTGATAATGAAAAACTGTTTTTT
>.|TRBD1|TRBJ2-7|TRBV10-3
CAISESWDSLHEQYF
TGTGCCATCAGTGAGTCTTGGGACAGTCTCCACGAGCAGTACTTC
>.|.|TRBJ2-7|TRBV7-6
CASSSRVGEQYF
TGTGCCAGCAGCAGCAGGGTCGGCGAGCAGTACTTC
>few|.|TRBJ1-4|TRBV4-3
CASSQGGGGSEKLFF
TGCGCCAGCAGCCAAGGAGGCGGGGGTAGCGAAAAACTGTTTTTT
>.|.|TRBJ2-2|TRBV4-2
CASSQEGETTGELFF
TGTGCCAGCAGCCAAGAGGGAGAAACGACCGGGGAGCTGTTTTTT
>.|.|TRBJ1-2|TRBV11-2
CASSLSGQNYGYTF
TGTGCCAGCAGCTTAAGTGGCCAGAACTATGGCTACACCTTC
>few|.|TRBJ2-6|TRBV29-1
CSVRGPSGANVLTF
TGCAGCGTTAGGGGTCCCTCTGGGGCCAACGTCCTGACTTTC
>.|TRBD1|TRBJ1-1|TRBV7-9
CASSLATGMNTEAFF
TGTGCCAGCAGCTTAGCGACAGGGATGAACACTGAAGCTTTCTTT
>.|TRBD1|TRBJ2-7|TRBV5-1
CASSLEDRVIDEQYF
TGCGCCAGCAGCTTGGAGGACAGGGTTATCGACGAGCAGTACTTC
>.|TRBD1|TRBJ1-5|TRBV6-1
CASRETGEHQPQHF
TGTGCCAGCAGGGAAACAGGGGAGCACCAGCCCCAGCATTTT
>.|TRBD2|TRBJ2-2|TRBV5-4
CASSYLAGGLTGELFF
TGTGCCAGCAGCTATCTAGCGGGGGGTCTCACCGGGGAGCTGTTTTTT
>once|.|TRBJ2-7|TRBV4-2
CASSLRGGRGEQYF
TGTGCCAGCAGCCTACGCGGGGGCCGGGGGGAGCAGTACTTC
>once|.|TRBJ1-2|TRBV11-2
CASSRVGYTF
TGTGCCAGCAGCCGGGTGGGCTACACCTTC
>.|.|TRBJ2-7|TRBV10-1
CASSERGEDEQYF
TGCGCCAGCAGTGAGCGGGGTGAGGACGAGCAGTACTTC
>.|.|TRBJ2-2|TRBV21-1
CASSKMGTRGEAGELFF
TGTGCCAGCAGCAAAATGGGCACGAGAGGGGAGGCCGGGGAGCTGTTTTTT
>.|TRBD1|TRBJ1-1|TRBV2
CASSRTGANTEAFF
TGTGCCAGCAGTCGGACAGGGGCGAACACTGAAGCTTTCTTT
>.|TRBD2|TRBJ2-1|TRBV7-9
CASSSGLAGEQFF
TGTGCCAGCAGCTCGGGACTAGCGGGTGAGCAGTTCTTC
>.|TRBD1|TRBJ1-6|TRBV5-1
CASSLGGQGFYNSPLHF
TGCGCCAGCAGCTTGGGGGGACAGGGGTTCTATAATTCACCCCTCCACTTT
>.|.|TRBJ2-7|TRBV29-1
CSVRSDLLIDEQYF
TGCAGCGTTCGAAGCGACCTACTAATCGACGAGCAGTACTTC
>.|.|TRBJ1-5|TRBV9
CASSVNSDFNQPQHF
TGTGCCAGCAGCGTAAATTCAGATTTCAATCAGCCCCAGCATTTT
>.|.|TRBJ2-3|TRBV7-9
CASSLVEVAQYF
TGTGCCAGCAGCTTAGTAGAGGTAGCGCAGTATTTT
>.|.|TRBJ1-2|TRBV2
CAIRRPGSNYGYTF
TGTGCCATCCGTCGTCCAGGGTCTAACTATGGCTACACCTTC
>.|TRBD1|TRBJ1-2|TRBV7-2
CASSNSDRGNHYGYTF
TGTGCCAGCAGCAACTCGGACAGGGGGAACCACTATGGCTACACCTTC
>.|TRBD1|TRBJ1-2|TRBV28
CASRLPGTEFGYTF
TGTGCCAGCAGATTGCCCGGGACAGAATTTGGCTACACCTTC
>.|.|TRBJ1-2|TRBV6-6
CASSFDRTVYYGYTF
TGTGCCAGCAGTTTCGACAGGACAGTCTACTATGGCTACACCTTC
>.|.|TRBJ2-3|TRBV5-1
CASSPFGGTESTDTQYF
TGCGCCAGCAGCCCCTTCGGCGGGACAGAAAGCACAGATACGCAGTATTTT
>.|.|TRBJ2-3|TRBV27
CASSLSAGLTDTQYF
TGTGCCAGCAGTTTATCAGCGGGCCTCACAGATACGCAGTATTTT
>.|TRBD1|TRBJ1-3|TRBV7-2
CASSLQGAGNTIYF
TGTGCCAGCAGCTTACAGGGGGCTGGAAACACCATATATTTT
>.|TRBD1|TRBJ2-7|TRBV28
CASGTGLYVQYF
TGTGCCAGCGGGACAGGGCTCTATGTGCAGTACTTC
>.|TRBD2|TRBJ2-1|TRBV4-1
CASSQVKAGGRYNEQFF
TGCGCCAGCAGCCAAGTAAAAGCGGGGGGTCGATACAATGAGCAGTTCTTC
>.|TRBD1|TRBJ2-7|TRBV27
CASSLSGFGQGARGPPYEQYF
TGTGCCAGCAGTTTATCAGGTTTCGGACAGGGGGCGCGAGGACCTCCCTACGAGCAGTACTTC
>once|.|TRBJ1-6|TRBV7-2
CASSFTASPLHF
TGTGCCAGCAGCTTTACAGCCTCACCCCTCCACTTT
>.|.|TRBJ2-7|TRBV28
CASSFTYEQYF
TGTGCCAGCAGTTTTACCTACGAGCAGTACTTC
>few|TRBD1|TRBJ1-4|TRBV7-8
CASSARTGGINEKLFF
TGTGCCAGCAGCGCTCGGACAGGGGGCATAAATGAAAAACTGTTTTTT
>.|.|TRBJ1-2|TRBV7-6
CASSSQGGGQIYGYTF
TGTGCCAGCAGCTCTCAAGGGGGTGGGCAAATCTATGGCTACACCTTC
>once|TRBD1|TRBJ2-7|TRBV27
CASSLTGGSHEQYF
TGTGCCAGCAGTTTGACAGGGGGTAGCCACGAGCAGTACTTC
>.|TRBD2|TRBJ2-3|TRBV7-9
CASSLGGEGCF
TGTGCCAGCAGCTTAGGCGGGGAGGGCTGTTTT
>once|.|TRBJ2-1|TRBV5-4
CASSSTYNEQFF
TGTGCCAGCAGCTCTACCTACAATGAGCAGTTCTTC
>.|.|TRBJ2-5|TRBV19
CASTEKETQYF
TGTGCCAGTACAGAAAAAGAGACCCAGTACTTC
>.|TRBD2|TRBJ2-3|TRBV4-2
CASSLGLAGEGTDTQYF
TGTGCCAGCAGCCTCGGACTAGCGGGGGAGGGTACAGATACGCAGTATTTT
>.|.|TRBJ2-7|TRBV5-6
CASSLGFGGYSYEQYF
TGTGCCAGCAGCTTGGGTTTCGGGGGTTACTCCTACGAGCAGTACTTC
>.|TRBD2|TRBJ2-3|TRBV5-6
CASSLPLGGGYTDTQYF
TGTGCCAGCAGCTTACCCCTCGGGGGGGGCTACACAGATACGCAGTATTTT
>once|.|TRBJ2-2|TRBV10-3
CAISGQAARIGELFF
TGTGCCATCAGTGGACAGGCGGCGCGGATCGGGGAGCTGTTTTTT
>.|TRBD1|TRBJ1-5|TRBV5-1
CASSFSPGQGGNQPQHF
TGCGCCAGCAGCTTCTCCCCGGGACAGGGAGGCAATCAGCCCCAGCATTTT
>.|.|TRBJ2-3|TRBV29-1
CSVEGGEPGTDTQYF
TGCAGCGTTGAAGGGGGGGAGCCCGGGACAGATACGCAGTATTTT
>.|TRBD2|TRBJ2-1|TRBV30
CAWSVFAIESGEGEQFF
TGTGCCTGGAGTGTTTTTGCCATCGAGAGCGGGGAAGGAGAGCAGTTCTTC
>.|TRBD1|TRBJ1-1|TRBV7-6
CASSLGTGNTEAFF
TGTGCCAGCAGCCTCGGGACAGGGAACACTGAAGCTTTCTTT
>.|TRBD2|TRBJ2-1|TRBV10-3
CASTWNGGGYNEQFF
TGTGCCAGCACGTGGAACGGGGGGGGTTACAATGAGCAGTTCTTC
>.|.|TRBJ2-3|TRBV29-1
CSVGSFTDTQYF
TGCAGCGTCGGGTCTTTCACAGATACGCAGTATTTT
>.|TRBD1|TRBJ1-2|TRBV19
CASSAGQGARYGYTF
TGTGCCAGTAGTGCGGGACAGGGGGCGCGGTATGGCTACACCTTC
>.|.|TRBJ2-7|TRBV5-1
CASSLEWADSSYEQYF
TGCGCCAGCAGCTTGGAGTGGGCGGACTCCTCCTACGAGCAGTACTTC
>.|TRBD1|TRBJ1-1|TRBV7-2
CASSLEGAWNTEAFF
TGTGCCAGCAGCTTAGAGGGGGCGTGGAACACTGAAGCTTTCTTT